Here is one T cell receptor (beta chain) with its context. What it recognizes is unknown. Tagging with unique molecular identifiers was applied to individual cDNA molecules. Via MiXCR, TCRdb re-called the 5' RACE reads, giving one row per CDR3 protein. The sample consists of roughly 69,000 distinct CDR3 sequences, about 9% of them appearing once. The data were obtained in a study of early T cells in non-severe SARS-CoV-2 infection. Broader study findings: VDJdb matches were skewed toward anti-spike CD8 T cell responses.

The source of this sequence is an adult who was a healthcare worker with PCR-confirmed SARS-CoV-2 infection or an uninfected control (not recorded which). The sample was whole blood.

The CDR3 here is CASSFDRGVFSTGELFF. The CDR3 coding sequence is TGTGCCAGCAGCTTTGACAGGGGGGTGTTTTCAACCGGGGAGCTGTTTTTT. This rearrangement joins TRBV11-2 to TRBJ2-2, with TRBD1 matching 9 bases. V trimming: 3 bases; J trimming: 5 bases; junction bases outside the gene matches: 10. The CDR3 has 17 residues. CDR1 SGHAT and CDR2 FQNNGV come from the germline V gene.